These 25 T cell receptor beta chains were sequenced from one sample in a study of T cell responses to AZD1222 COVID-19 vaccine (dated by TCRdb to the early 2020s). The meaning of the sample's time point label: baseline before first vaccination. Libraries were prepared through the immunoSEQ multiplex PCR assay. TCRdb mirrors the immuneACCESS table, restricted to in-frame sequences. Some clones are absent from its copies; in checked studies, under half trace to an unresolved V gene, and the reason for the others is unknown. Present in this sample are some 150,000 clones, more than 85% of which were seen just once. The top ten clones comprise around 1.6% of the sample. Sample: peripheral blood, taken on day 0 of AZD1222 vaccination. The receptors derive from an adult in good health.

The chain uses TRBV30 and TRBJ2-1; D gene ambiguous. Trimming left V 2 bases short and J 8 bases short, with 19 bases between. CDR3 length: 15 amino acids. CDR1 GTSNPN and CDR2 SVGIG come from the germline V gene (reference sequence). CDR3 bases: TGTGCCTGGAGTTCCCCTGAGATTGTCCTGGATGAGCAGTTCTTC. It yields the protein CAWSSPEIVLDEQFF.

The chain is built from TRBV19 and TRBJ2-3, with 7 bases identical to TRBD2. V shed 9 bases, J shed 1 base, and the junction held 7 bases outside the gene matches. This CDR3 contains 14 residues. Germline V gene sequence: CDR1 LNHDA, CDR2 SQIVND (reference sequence). Here the CDR3 reads CARPTSSGTDTQYF. CDR3 nucleotides: TGTGCCAGGCCGACTAGCTCCGGCACAGATACGCAGTATTTT.

The chain links TRBV15 to TRBJ2-1, with D tentatively TRBD2 (7 bases). The CDR3 is 19 amino acids. Per germline, CDR1 LNHNV and CDR2 YYDKDF (reference sequence). V dropped 0 bases and J dropped 2 bases, with 20 bases sitting between them. Here the CDR3 DNA reads TGTGCCACCAGCAGAGATTACGGCGCTGGAGGGGGGGCCTACAATGAGCAGTTCTTC. As protein: CATSRDYGAGGGAYNEQFF.

The rearrangement joins TRBV7-9 to TRBJ2-5; unclear D gene. This CDR3 region has 11 residues. Germline CDR1 SEHNR, CDR2 FQNEAQ (reference sequence). Trimming shortened V by 6 bases and J by 5 bases, and 7 bases separated the two germline ends. DNA for the CDR3: TGTGCCAGCAGTTCTTCTGAGACCCAGTACTTC. This gives the protein CASSSSETQYF.

The chain combines TRBV9 with TRBJ1-2; 9 bases agree with TRBD1. V lost 3 bases to trimming and J lost 5 bases; unmatched junction nucleotides: 17. This CDR3 spans 18 amino acids. Germline V lookup: CDR1 SGDLS, CDR2 YYNGEE. This CDR3 is CASSDGRDRVGSLYGYTF. For the CDR3, the DNA is TGTGCCAGCAGCGATGGGAGGGACAGGGTAGGAAGTTTGTATGGCTACACCTTC.

V usage is TRBV19 and J usage is TRBJ2-7, with 7 bases matching TRBD2. V lost 1 base to trimming and J lost 5 bases; unmatched junction nucleotides: 5. Germline V gene lookup returns CDR1 LNHDA and CDR2 SQIVND (reference sequence). The CDR3 is made up of 14 amino acids. DNA of the CDR3: TGTGCCAGTAGTATAGGAGCGGGGAGCCACGAGCAGTACTTC. Amino acids: CASSIGAGSHEQYF.

The V gene is TRBV29-1, the J gene TRBJ1-3; no reliable D call. Trimming stripped 4 bases from V and 0 bases from J, with 4 bases between. The CDR3 is made up of 12 amino acids. Germline CDR1 SQVTM, CDR2 ANQGSEA. CDR3 residues: CSVADSGNTIYF. DNA of the CDR3: TGCAGCGTTGCTGACTCTGGAAACACCATATATTTT.

The V and J genes are TRBV10-1 and TRBJ2-7; 11 bases align to TRBD1. Germline CDR1 is WNHNN and CDR2 is SYGVQD (reference sequence). The CDR3 extends over 14 amino acids. V lost 6 bases, J lost 3 bases, and 4 bases stayed unmatched. CDR3 sequence: CASSNGTGGYEQYF. In DNA form, the CDR3 reads TGCGCCAGCAGCAATGGGACAGGGGGCTACGAGCAGTACTTC.

V gene TRBV3-1 (or the pseudogene TRBV3-2) combines with J gene TRBJ2-1; D uncertain. V shed 4 bases and J shed 3 bases, with 7 bases lying between them. The CDR3 contains 13 residues. Germline CDR1 and CDR2: LGHDT and YNNKEL (reference sequence). Here the CDR3 reads CASSPSFYNEQFF. The CDR3 DNA is TGTGCCAGCAGCCCAAGTTTCTACAATGAGCAGTTCTTC.

This sequence joins TRBV6-5 and TRBJ1-6; D not resolved. Trimming pared 7 bases from V and 3 bases from J, leaving 7 bases between. Germline loops: CDR1 MNHEY, CDR2 SVGAGI. CDR3 length equals 13 residues. The chain's CDR3 is CASKAHYNSPLHF. For the CDR3, the DNA is TGTGCCAGCAAGGCCCACTATAATTCACCCCTCCACTTT.

The chain has TRBV24-1 and TRBJ2-1; 8 positions agree with TRBD2. The V gene end was trimmed by 4 bases and the J gene end by 11 bases; junction bases not matched to a gene: 9. This CDR3 has 14 amino acids. The germline gives CDR1 KGHDR, CDR2 SFDVKD. CDR3 nucleotide sequence: TGTGCCACCAGTGACCCCGGGGGGGTGAATAAGCAGTTCTTC. Its translation is CATSDPGGVNKQFF.

The CDR3 DNA reads as TGTGCCAGCAGCTTGGCGACAGGGGGAAATCAGCCCCAGCATTTT. It codes for CASSLATGGNQPQHF. The gene calls are TRBV7-2 and TRBJ1-5, with 9 bases identical to TRBD1. V gave up 3 bases and J gave up 4 bases; unmatched junction bases: 4. The CDR3 extends over 15 amino acids. Looked up from germline, CDR1 is SGHTA and CDR2 is FQGNSA.

V and J are TRBV4-2 and TRBJ1-3; the D is unclear. Germline V gene sequence: CDR1 LGHNA, CDR2 YNFKEQ. Trimming shortened V by 0 bases and J by 7 bases, and 13 bases separated the two germline ends. This CDR3 comprises 15 residues. CDR3 amino acids: CASSQDAQSGNTIYF. CDR3 nucleotides: TGTGCCAGCAGCCAAGATGCCCAGAGTGGGAACACCATATATTTT.

V is TRBV7-2 and J is TRBJ1-5; D is undetermined. The CDR3 extends over 13 amino acids. V lost 8 bases and J lost 0, with 8 bases in between. Germline CDR1 SGHTA, CDR2 FQGNSA. CDR3 DNA: TGTGCCAGCGCCCAGCATAGCAATCAGCCCCAGCATTTT. This gives the protein CASAQHSNQPQHF.

The chain links TRBV4-3 to TRBJ1-1; unclear D gene. CDR3 size: 15 residues. V was trimmed by 0 bases and J by 7 bases, leaving 15 bases between them. CDR1 and CDR2 (germline): LGHNA, YSLEER. The CDR3 sequence is CASSQDPYMGSEAFF. CDR3 coding DNA: TGCGCCAGCAGCCAAGACCCTTACATGGGCAGTGAAGCTTTCTTT.

This chain joins TRBV2 and TRBJ2-1; 10 nucleotides agree with TRBD1. Per the germline V gene, CDR1 is SNHLY and CDR2 is FYNNEI. CDR3 size: 15 residues. V dropped 5 bases and J dropped 9; count of bases not matched to a gene: 10. This CDR3 reads CASSYGQGVWSEQFF. The DNA of the CDR3 is TGTGCCAGCAGTTACGGACAGGGGGTTTGGAGTGAGCAGTTCTTC.

The rearrangement joins TRBV7-9 to TRBJ2-7; either TRBD1 or TRBD2 may fit D (5 bases each). The CDR3 extends over 14 amino acids. Per the germline V gene, CDR1 is SEHNR and CDR2 is FQNEAQ (reference sequence). V lost 6 bases, J lost 2 bases, and 14 bases lay in between. The DNA for the CDR3 is TGTGCCAGCAGTCCCGTTGTGGGACCCTACGAGCAGTACTTC. This codes for CASSPVVGPYEQYF.

J is TRBJ1-2 and V is TRBV27; maybe TRBD1 (5 bases). Germline loops: CDR1 MNHEY, CDR2 SMNVEV (reference sequence). The CDR3 has 13 residues. Trimming shortened V by 4 bases and J by 8 bases, and 14 bases separated the two germline ends. CDR3 DNA sequence: TGTGCCAGCAGTTCCCCCTTCTGGGGGGGCTACACCTTC. It yields the protein CASSSPFWGGYTF.

This chain connects TRBV3-1 (or the pseudogene TRBV3-2) to TRBJ2-7; 7 positions match TRBD2. Trimming cost V 4 bases and J 0 bases; bases outside gene matches: 9. Germline CDR1 reads LGHDT; CDR2 reads YNNKEL (reference sequence). This CDR3 has 16 amino acids. Written as DNA, the CDR3 is TGTGCCAGCAGCCCGCTCGGCGGGGGAAGCTCCTACGAGCAGTACTTC. Amino acids: CASSPLGGGSSYEQYF.

The genes are TRBV4-1 and TRBJ2-3; D call uncertain. The CDR3 is 15 amino acids. Germline V gene sequence: CDR1 MGHRA, CDR2 YSYEKL. V dropped 2 bases and J dropped 1 base, with 10 bases sitting between them. Written as DNA, the CDR3 is TGCGCCAGCAGCCAACTAGGGTTCGGCACAGATACGCAGTATTTT. It codes for CASSQLGFGTDTQYF.

V is TRBV15 and J is TRBJ2-1; a weak D match, TRBD1 (5 bases). In germline, CDR1 is LNHNV, CDR2 YYDKDF (reference sequence). CDR3 length: 14 residues. V lost 0 bases and J 8 bases, leaving 11 bases between the germline ends. CDR3 loop: CATSRDRGSHEQFF. The CDR3 DNA sequence: TGTGCCACCAGCAGAGATAGGGGTTCCCATGAGCAGTTCTTC.

The rearrangement joins TRBV5-1 to TRBJ2-7, with D possibly TRBD1 on 6 matching bases. CDR3 length equals 13 residues. Germline CDR1 reads SGHRS; CDR2 reads YFSETQ. V dropped 2 bases and J dropped 3 bases, with 9 bases sitting between them. The CDR3 region has the DNA TGCGCCAGCAGCTTCGGACAGTACTACGAGCAGTACTTC. This codes for CASSFGQYYEQYF. Full variable domain (remainder filled in from reference TRBV5-1 and TRBJ2-7): KAGVTQTPRYLIKTRGQQVTLSCSPISGHRSVSWYQQTPGQGLQFLFEYFSETQRNKGNFPGRFSGRQFSNSRSEMNVSTLELGDSALYLCASSFGQYYEQYFGPGTRLTVT.

The chain combines TRBV6-5 with TRBJ2-1, with 7 positions matching TRBD2. V lost 6 bases to trimming and J lost 9 bases; unmatched junction nucleotides: 14. The CDR3 covers 15 residues. CDR1 and CDR2 from the germline V gene are MNHEY and SVGAGI. DNA for the CDR3: TGTGCCAGCAGGGGGTGGCGGGAGAGCGGGGCTGAGCAGTTCTTC. Its translation is CASRGWRESGAEQFF.

V and J are TRBV5-4 and TRBJ1-6; D gene uncertain. Germline CDR1 reads SGHNT; CDR2 reads YYREEE (reference sequence). CDR3 length equals 15 residues. The V gene lost 2 bases and the J gene lost 5 bases, with 11 bases spanning the gap. CDR3 region: CASSFRTENNSPLHF. The CDR3 coding sequence is TGTGCCAGCAGCTTCAGAACAGAGAATAATTCACCCCTCCACTTT.

This sequence joins TRBV9 and TRBJ1-2; tentatively, D is TRBD1 (5 bases). The CDR3 loop spans 15 amino acids. The germline V and J ends were trimmed by 3 bases and 8 bases, with 20 bases remaining between them. In germline, CDR1 is SGDLS, CDR2 YYNGEE. CDR3 loop: CASSAPGTDVWGYTF. In DNA, the CDR3 is TGTGCCAGCAGCGCCCCCGGGACGGACGTGTGGGGCTACACCTTC.